The 10 T cell receptor delta chains reported below all come from one sample, sequenced in a study of gamma-delta chains in newborns, infants, children (dated by TCRdb to the late 2010s). TCRdb names Illumina MiSeq as the instrument used. TCRdb called clones from the public reads with CATT, and repeated DNA sequences were later combined into one row. For this sample the table gives fewer than 12,000 delta-chain clones, of which about 9.4% were detected only once. Jointly, the top ten make up under 9.5% of the sample. Sequencing used blood. The receptors were gathered from a child who was a newborn, infant or young child, either healthy, febrile or measles-vaccinated (not recorded which).

This clone was observed a handful of times. V and J are TRDV3 and TRDJ1, with TRDD3 identical over 13 bases. Germline V gives CDR1 TVYSNPD, CDR2 GDNSRS (reference sequence). There are 19 residues in the CDR3. The junction had 17 bases not matched to a gene; V was cut back by 0 bases and J by 4 bases. In nucleotides, the CDR3 is TGTGCCTTTAGGCTTGCCCGCTCGTGTACTGGGGGATACGACGATAAACTCATCTTT. As protein: CAFRLARSCTGGYDDKLIF.

This clone was observed a few times. V and J are TRDV2 and TRDJ3; 11 nucleotides match TRDD3. The germline V gene has CDR1 GEAIGNYY and CDR2 EKD. This CDR3 has 19 residues. V lost 2 bases to trimming and J lost 0 bases; unmatched junction nucleotides: 5. CDR3 DNA: TGTGCCTGTGACAAGGTGGGGGATACGTGCTCCTGGGACACCCGACAGATGTTTTTC. It translates to CACDKVGDTCSWDTRQMFF.

Remarks on this clone: TCRdb pairs this DNA with a much larger clone's protein that differs at residue 5, likely a read error; the protein shown was translated from the DNA. This sequence joins TRDV2 and TRDJ1; a possible D gene is TRDD3 (5 bases). The CDR3 has 19 amino acids. V was cut by 3 bases and J by 0 bases, with 25 bases left in between. From germline, CDR1 is GEAIGNYY and CDR2 EKD. CDR3 residues: CACDPLRGPEPSYTDKLIF. The CDR3, as DNA: TGTGCCTGTGACCCCCTGCGGGGACCCGAGCCCTCGTACACCGATAAACTCATCTTT.

This clone is labeled as medium-sized. This sequence joins TRDV2 and TRDJ1; D call uncertain. V was cut by 3 bases and J by 2 bases, with 12 bases left in between. The CDR3 runs 14 residues. The germline V gene has CDR1 GEAIGNYY and CDR2 EKD. CDR3 DNA sequence: TGTGCCTGTGACTCTGTGGAAAGTACCGATAAACTCATCTTT. Protein: CACDSVESTDKLIF.

By share, this clone ranks as medium-sized. The chain uses TRDV2 and TRDJ3; D might be TRDD3 (5 bases). Trimming shortened V by 0 bases and J by 0 bases, and 14 bases separated the two germline ends. This CDR3 spans 19 amino acids. From germline, CDR1 is GEAIGNYY and CDR2 EKD. CDR3 in DNA: TGTGCCTGTGACACCGCAGGGGACCCTAGCTCCTGGGACACCCGACAGATGTTTTTC. Its protein is CACDTAGDPSSWDTRQMFF.

The genes are TRDV2 and TRDJ3; 11 bases are a match to TRDD3. With 0 bases clipped from V and 0 bases from J, the junction kept 6 bases outside the gene matches. Germline-derived CDR1 and CDR2 are GEAIGNYY and EKD. The CDR3 is made up of 20 amino acids. The CDR3 DNA follows: TGTGCCTGTGACACCGTCATGGGGGATACGACCTCCTGGGACACCCGACAGATGTTTTTC. This codes for CACDTVMGDTTSWDTRQMFF.

The chain combines TRDV2 with TRDJ1; TRDD3 aligns across 11 bases. Unmatched junction bases numbered 10, after V lost 1 base and J lost 1 base. Germline V gives CDR1 GEAIGNYY, CDR2 EKD. This CDR3 contains 18 residues. CDR3 nucleotide sequence: TGTGCCTGTGACACTGTACTGGGGGATAATAGGGTCACCGATAAACTCATCTTT. Protein: CACDTVLGDNRVTDKLIF.

Concerning this clone: The identical CDR3 is also encoded by other nucleotide sequences in the sample. The chain links TRDV1 to TRDJ1; the D gene is possibly TRDD3 (8 bases). The V and J ends lost 1 base and 4 bases respectively, with 25 bases between them. CDR3 length: 19 residues. Germline lookup yields CDR1 TSWWSYY and CDR2 QGS. The CDR3 bases are TGTGCTCTTGGGGAACCACGAATTCCTACCTGGGGGAATAGCGATAAACTCATCTTT. Its protein product is CALGEPRIPTWGNSDKLIF.

This clone was detected only a few times. The chain has TRDV2 and TRDJ3; D is possibly TRDD3 (6 bases). The V gene lost 0 bases and the J gene lost 0 bases, with 11 bases spanning the gap. The CDR3 spans 18 residues. Germline V gives CDR1 GEAIGNYY, CDR2 EKD. CDR3 in amino acids: CACDTVTGSSWDTRQMFF. CDR3 sequence (DNA): TGTGCCTGTGACACCGTGACTGGGAGCTCCTGGGACACCCGACAGATGTTTTTC.

This clone was observed a handful of times. Since a much larger clone is just one base distant, this may be a read error. The chain uses TRDV2 and TRDJ3; 13 bases are a match to TRDD3. The V gene's germline CDR1 is GEAIGNYY and CDR2 EKD. The V segment lost 0 bases and the J segment 0 bases; nucleotides outside the gene matches: 7. The CDR3 has 21 residues. CDR3 in amino acids: CACDTVLGDTQNSWDTRQMFF. In DNA, the CDR3 is TGTGCCTGTGACACCGTACTGGGGGATACGCAGAACTCCTGGGACACCCGACAGATGTTTTTC.